This paragraph reports one TCR beta chain. Antigen specificity is unknown. These data belong to a study of cytomegalovirus exposure and HLA in healthy donors. Study outcomes and limitations: The sole available immune exposure information was CMV serostatus.

This CDR3 contains 13 residues. Trimming took off 1 base at V and 3 bases at J, with 4 bases between the two ends. Germline assignment: CDR1 LNHDA and CDR2 SQIVND (reference sequence). PCR amplification relied on 60 Vbeta primers (plus 13 Jbeta primers). TCRdb's table, derived via immunoSEQ multiplex PCR, lists solely in-frame clones and lacks some. This table has over 150,000 clones, 77% appearing once. The V and J genes are TRBV19 and TRBJ1-5, with unresolved D. This clonotype was sampled from a woman younger than 45 in good health and CMV-seropositive. Material: PBMCs. Written as DNA, the CDR3 is TGTGCCAGTAGTATAGTAAACAATCAGCCCCAGCATTTT. This codes for CASSIVNNQPQHF.